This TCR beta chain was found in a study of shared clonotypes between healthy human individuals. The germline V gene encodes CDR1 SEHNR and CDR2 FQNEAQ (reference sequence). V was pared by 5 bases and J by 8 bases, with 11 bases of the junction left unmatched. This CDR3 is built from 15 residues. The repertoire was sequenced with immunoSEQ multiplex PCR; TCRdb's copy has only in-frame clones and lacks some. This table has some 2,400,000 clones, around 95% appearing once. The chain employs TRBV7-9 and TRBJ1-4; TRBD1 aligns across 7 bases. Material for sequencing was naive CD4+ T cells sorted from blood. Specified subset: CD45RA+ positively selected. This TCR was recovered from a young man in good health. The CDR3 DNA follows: TGTGCCAGCAGCGTCGACAGGGAGGGAGGAGAAAAACTGTTTTTT. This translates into CASSVDREGGEKLFF.